The subject of this entry is one TCR beta chain. What it binds is unknown. These data are taken from a study of shared clonotypes between healthy human individuals. Measured with immunoSEQ multiplex PCR; TCRdb has only the in-frame clones, and not every one. The profile covers millions of clones, with roughly 92% appearing a single time and roughly 0.14% taken by the ten largest. The CDR3 is made up of 14 amino acids. The germline CDR1 and CDR2 sequences are SGHVS and FQNEAQ. The ends were cut back, 5 bases at V and 4 bases at J, with 12 bases in the middle. Broader study findings: The study found approximately 5% of naive CD4 clonotypes shared across several donors. Researchers found naive subsets generally carried larger estimated richness than memory subsets.

Donors, without exception, were Caucasian adults residing in Nashville, Tennessee. The CD4+ fraction was divided into a CD45RA+ naive subset and a CD45RA-negative memory subset. This sequence joins TRBV7-8 and TRBJ2-1; a weak D match, TRBD2 (6 bases). This sequence was found in a man aged 18-30 years in good health. Material: naive CD4+ T cells sorted from blood. Sample subset: CD45RA+ positively selected. This CDR3 reads CASSPGGVYNEQFF. DNA for the CDR3: TGTGCCAGCAGCCCCGGGGGAGTTTACAATGAGCAGTTCTTC.